This T cell receptor beta chain was recorded in a study of spatial heterogeneity in lung cancer. General observations from the study: Higher tumor mutation counts went along with higher counts of expanded intratumoral alpha and beta TCRs.

There are many counts of this clonotype. Its antigen is undetermined. One entry per CDR3 protein results from TCRdb running MiXCR on the 5' RACE reads. This sample yields over 8,500 distinct CDR3 sequences, of which roughly 5% are seen a single time; around an eighth belongs to the top ten. Time point described: sample taken at primary tumor resection. The source was lung tumor tissue, collected at surgery. The receptor comes from a male donor with early-stage non-small cell lung cancer.

The CDR3 region is CASSLGAGTSVADTQYF. Here the CDR3 DNA reads TGTGCCAGCAGCTTAGGGGCCGGGACTAGCGTCGCAGATACGCAGTATTTT. The J gene is TRBJ2-3, the V gene TRBV7-9; 10 bases map to TRBD2. The J segment lost 4 bases and the V segment lost 1 base, leaving 8 bases of the junction unmatched. Germline-derived CDR1 and CDR2 are SEHNR and FQNEAQ (reference sequence). The CDR3 is 17 amino acids.